This T cell receptor beta chain was recovered during a study of blood T cell repertoires in COVID-19. Study in general: T cells, B-cell-depleted T cells, or PBMCs provided the cDNA or gDNA that served as material.

In the original workflow: Estimates of nucleated cell counts were drawn from the amplification of reference gene primers. Only in-frame clones appear in the TCRdb table, and some are missing; sequencing was by immunoSEQ multiplex PCR. V and J calls and clone size come straight from that table; D and trimming were deduced from the DNA. This table holds 150,000 to 200,000 clones, 70% to 85% found once. V lost 1 base and J lost 8; bases outside the gene matches: 0. Germline V lookup: CDR1 SGHVS, CDR2 FNYEAQ. This CDR3 has 14 amino acids. Seattle patients were enrolled while actively infected and followed longitudinally.

The receptor's source is a woman aged 40 to 55 with COVID-19, enrolled during active disease. Sample: peripheral blood. This rearrangement joins TRBV7-6 to TRBJ1-4; 11 positions match TRBD1. CDR3 region: CASSLGTGGEKLFF. CDR3 nucleotides: TGTGCCAGCAGCTTAGGGACAGGGGGCGAAAAACTGTTTTTT.